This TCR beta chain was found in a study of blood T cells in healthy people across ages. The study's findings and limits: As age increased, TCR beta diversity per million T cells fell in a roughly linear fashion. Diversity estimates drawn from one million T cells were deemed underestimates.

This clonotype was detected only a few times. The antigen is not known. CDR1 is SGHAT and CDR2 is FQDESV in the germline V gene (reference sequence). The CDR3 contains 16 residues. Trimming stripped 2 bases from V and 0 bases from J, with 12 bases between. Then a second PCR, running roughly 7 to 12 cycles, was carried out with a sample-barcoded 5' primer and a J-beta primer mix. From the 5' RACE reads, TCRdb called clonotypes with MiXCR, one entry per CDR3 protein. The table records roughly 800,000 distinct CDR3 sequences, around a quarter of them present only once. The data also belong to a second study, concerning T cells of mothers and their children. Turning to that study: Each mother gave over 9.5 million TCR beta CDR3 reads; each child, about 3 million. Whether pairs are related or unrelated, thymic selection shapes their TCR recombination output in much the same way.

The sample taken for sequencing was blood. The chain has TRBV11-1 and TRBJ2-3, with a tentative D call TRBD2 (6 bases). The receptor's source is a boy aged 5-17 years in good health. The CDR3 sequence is CASSLRGSGSTDTQYF. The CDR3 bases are TGTGCCAGCAGCTTACGGGGAAGCGGGAGCACAGATACGCAGTATTTT.